This TCR beta chain was retrieved from a study of response to subunit inactivated influenza vaccine. Germline V lookup: CDR1 SEHNR, CDR2 FQNEAQ (reference sequence). The V and J ends lost 8 bases and 0 bases respectively, with 11 bases between them. The CDR3 length is 13 residues. TCRdb re-called the RT-PCR reads with MiXCR, one entry per CDR3 protein. The sample holds about 570,000 distinct CDR3 sequences, 11% seen once. This clonotype was observed a handful of times. These same data were also listed under a study on T cells expressing NK-cell markers. That study adds: Template switching by 5'RACE with UMIs generated the TCR beta cDNA. The study drew TCR beta repertoires from sorted CD3+CD56+NKG2C+, CD3+CD56+NKG2C- and CD3+CD56-NKG2C+ T cells. Dominant NKG2C+ clonotype frequencies of 1.0-7.0% of CD8+ T cells were measured in five or six donors. Leadership of the CD3+CD56-NKG2C+ fraction also belonged to these clonotypes in several donors.

The material was PBMCs from blood, obtained on the day of vaccination. J is TRBJ2-7 and V is TRBV7-9; D ambiguous. This receptor was taken from a man aged 50 to 59 who received an inactivated influenza vaccine. For the CDR3, the DNA is TGTGCCAGCCATCACACGAGCTCCTACGAGCAGTACTTC. Translation gives CASHHTSSYEQYF.